These T cell receptor beta chains were read from a single sample in a study of blood T cell repertoires in COVID-19. Only in-frame clones appear in the TCRdb table, and some are missing; sequencing was by immunoSEQ multiplex PCR. Among around 400,000 clones listed, around 92% were seen once. The sequenced material came from peripheral blood. Source of these receptors: a man aged 40-50 years with acute or convalescent COVID-19. The CDR3 runs from the conserved cysteine through the conserved F or W. Fields, in order: D gene, clone size, V gene, J gene, CDR3 protein, CDR3 DNA. The D gene is left open where the match is weak. Rows may omit the clone size; those that give it use once, few, many or a size class.

D: -; size: once; V: TRBV5-1; J: TRBJ1-1; CDR3: CASTAGSGNTEAFF; DNA: TGCGCCAGCACGGCCGGGTCGGGGAACACTGAAGCTTTCTTT
D: TRBD1; size: -; V: TRBV4-1; J: TRBJ2-5; CDR3: CASSPTGQAEETQYF; DNA: TGCGCCAGCAGCCCTACTGGACAGGCCGAAGAGACCCAGTACTTC
D: -; size: -; V: TRBV23-1; J: TRBJ2-5; CDR3: CASSQECRQTQYF; DNA: TGCGCCAGCAGTCAAGAGTGCAGGCAGACCCAGTACTTC
D: TRBD2; size: -; V: TRBV19; J: TRBJ2-1; CDR3: CASSIGGGGYNEQFF; DNA: TGTGCCAGTAGTATTGGCGGGGGGGGGTACAATGAGCAGTTCTTC
D: -; size: -; V: TRBV2; J: TRBJ1-2; CDR3: CASSGRGNGYTF; DNA: TGTGCCAGCAGTGGTAGAGGGAACGGCTACACCTTC
D: -; size: few; V: TRBV6-1; J: TRBJ2-3; CDR3: CASSEWFRGPTDTQYF; DNA: TGTGCCAGCAGTGAATGGTTTCGCGGGCCCACAGATACGCAGTATTTT
D: -; size: -; V: TRBV28; J: TRBJ1-5; CDR3: CASSLGGVEMQPQHF; DNA: TGTGCCAGCAGCCTCGGAGGGGTGGAGATGCAGCCCCAGCATTTT
D: -; size: few; V: TRBV11-2; J: TRBJ2-1; CDR3: CASSLEGSSYNEQFF; DNA: TGTGCCAGCAGCTTAGAAGGGAGTTCCTACAATGAGCAGTTCTTC
D: -; size: -; V: TRBV15; J: TRBJ2-7; CDR3: CATSRDQGRGGYEQYF; DNA: TGTGCCACCAGCAGAGATCAAGGCAGGGGTGGCTACGAGCAGTACTTC
D: TRBD2; size: -; V: TRBV11-1; J: TRBJ2-1; CDR3: CASSRRRLAGDHEQFF; DNA: TGTGCCAGCAGCCGGCGACGGCTAGCGGGAGATCATGAGCAGTTCTTC